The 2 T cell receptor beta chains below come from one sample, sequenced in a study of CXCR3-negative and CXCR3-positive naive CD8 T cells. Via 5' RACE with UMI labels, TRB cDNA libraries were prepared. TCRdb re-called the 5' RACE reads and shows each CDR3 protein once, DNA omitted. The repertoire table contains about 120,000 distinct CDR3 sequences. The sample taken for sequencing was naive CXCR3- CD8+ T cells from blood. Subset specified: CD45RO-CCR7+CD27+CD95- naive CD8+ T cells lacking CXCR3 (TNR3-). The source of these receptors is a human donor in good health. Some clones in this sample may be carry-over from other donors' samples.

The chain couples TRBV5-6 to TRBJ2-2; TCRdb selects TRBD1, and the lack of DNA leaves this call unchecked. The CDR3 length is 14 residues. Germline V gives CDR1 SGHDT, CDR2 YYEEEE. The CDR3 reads CASSLDPGAGELFF.

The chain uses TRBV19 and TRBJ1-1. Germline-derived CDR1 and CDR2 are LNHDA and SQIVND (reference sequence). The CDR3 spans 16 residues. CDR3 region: CASSTQLRTLNTEAFF.